These T cell receptor beta chains were read from a single sample in a study of T cell clones after liver transplantation. Repertoires were generated with immunoSEQ multiplex PCR, while TCRdb's copy carries only in-frame clones and drops some. This table has roughly 49,000 clones, 55% to 85% appearing once. The input for sequencing was CD4+ T cells from blood, taken around 52 months after liver transplant. These receptor sequences come from a human patient who received a liver transplant. The graft donor may have contributed some T cells. Each CDR3 is given with its conserved first and last residue. The D gene is left open where the match is weak. The size entry is marked missing in some rows and otherwise reads once, few, many or a size class.

d_call,v_call,clone_size,j_call,cdr3_nt,cdr3_aa
-,TRBV7-2,-,TRBJ2-3,TGTGCCAGCAGCTTAGGACAGGCCGTAGATACGCAGTATTTT,CASSLGQAVDTQYF
-,TRBV5-5,once,TRBJ2-3,TGTGCCAGCAGCCTCTTCGTAGGGGGAAGCACAGATACGCAGTATTTT,CASSLFVGGSTDTQYF
TRBD1,TRBV5-1,-,TRBJ2-6,TGCGCCAGCAGCTTCCGGGACAGGGGGCTAGCGGGAGTCTCTGGGGCCAACGTCCTGACTTTC,CASSFRDRGLAGVSGANVLTF
-,TRBV28,-,TRBJ2-1,TGTGCCAGCAGCCTCGCTCGCAATGAGCAGTTCTTC,CASSLARNEQFF
-,TRBV19,-,TRBJ2-1,TGTGCCAGTAGAAGACAGGAGGAGTACAATGAGCAGTTCTTC,CASRRQEEYNEQFF
TRBD2,TRBV9,-,TRBJ2-5,TGTGCCAGCAGCCCAGGGACTAGCGGGGGCCTCGGGGAGACCCAGTACTTC,CASSPGTSGGLGETQYF
-,TRBV28,-,TRBJ1-1,TGTGCCAGCAGGGGGGGCTCGGTCGTGGGCACTGAAGCTTTCTTT,CASRGGSVVGTEAFF
-,TRBV2,-,TRBJ1-2,TGTGCCAGCACCCGGGGACTGTCCTATGGCTACACCTTC,CASTRGLSYGYTF
-,TRBV10-2,-,TRBJ2-3,TGCGCCAGCAGTGTAGGTAGCTACACAGATACGCAGTATTTT,CASSVGSYTDTQYF
-,TRBV5-5,-,TRBJ1-1,TGTGCCAGCAGCTTGAACTACGGCACTGAAGCTTTCTTT,CASSLNYGTEAFF
TRBD1,TRBV30,-,TRBJ2-1,TGTGCCTGGGACAGGGGTAAGTCCTACAATGAGCAGTTCTTC,CAWDRGKSYNEQFF
-,TRBV4-1,-,TRBJ1-3,TGCGCCAGCAGCCAAGAAGGCCAGCCCAACTCTGGAAACACCATATATTTT,CASSQEGQPNSGNTIYF
-,TRBV29-1,-,TRBJ2-5,TGCAGCGTTGAAAGAGGGAAAGAGACCCAGTACTTC,CSVERGKETQYF
-,TRBV19,-,TRBJ2-3,TGTGCCAGTTCCGAGATTAGCACAGATACGCAGTATTTT,CASSEISTDTQYF
-,TRBV2,few,TRBJ2-5,TGTGCCAGCAGTGGGCCCGCCCAAGAGACCCAGTACTTC,CASSGPAQETQYF
-,TRBV7-9,-,TRBJ1-5,TGTGCCAGCAGCTTAGAAGGCGTACAGCAGCCCCAGCATTTT,CASSLEGVQQPQHF
TRBD1,TRBV30,-,TRBJ1-5,TGTGCCTGGAGTGTGGGACAGGGGGCTAGGAGCAATCAGCCCCAGCATTTT,CAWSVGQGARSNQPQHF
-,TRBV27,-,TRBJ1-2,TGTGCCAGCAGTTACGGGGGGCCCTATGGCTACACCTTC,CASSYGGPYGYTF
TRBD1,TRBV7-8,-,TRBJ2-7,TGTGCCAGCACCGGGACAGGGTTTTACGAGCAGTACTTC,CASTGTGFYEQYF
-,TRBV15,-,TRBJ1-5,TGTGCCACCAGCAGAGCTGGGGGTCGGGGCAATCAGCCCCAGCATTTT,CATSRAGGRGNQPQHF
-,TRBV7-2,-,TRBJ2-2,TGTGCCAGCAGCCCGCAGGGGGGTGACACCGGGGAGCTGTTTTTT,CASSPQGGDTGELFF
-,TRBV27,once,TRBJ1-1,TGTGCCAGCAGTATGGACCTAGGGGGAAGAACTGAAGCTTTCTTT,CASSMDLGGRTEAFF
TRBD1,TRBV27,-,TRBJ2-2,TGTGCCAGCAGTTTCTCTTCTTGGGCCACAGGGGGTGGTACCGGGGAGCTGTTTTTT,CASSFSSWATGGGTGELFF
TRBD2,TRBV11-3,-,TRBJ2-2,TGTGCCAGCAGCGCGGGACTAGCGGGGGGTTTCGGGGAGCTGTTTTTT,CASSAGLAGGFGELFF
-,TRBV18,-,TRBJ2-3,TGTGCCAGCTCTCCTTGGGGTATGGCAGATACGCAGTATTTT,CASSPWGMADTQYF
-,TRBV6-6,-,TRBJ1-1,TGTGCCAGCCATGTACAACAGGGCTTGGGCACTGAAGCTTTCTTT,CASHVQQGLGTEAFF
-,TRBV5-1,-,TRBJ2-2,TGCGCCAGCACTCTACGTGTCACCGGGGAGCTGTTTTTT,CASTLRVTGELFF
-,TRBV7-7,-,TRBJ2-1,TGTGCCAGCAGCCCCCTTACGGGGTCGAGCTACAATGAGCAGTTCTTC,CASSPLTGSSYNEQFF
TRBD1,TRBV5-1,-,TRBJ1-2,TGCGCCAGCAGCGCTAACACAGGGGCAGTAAACTATGGCTACACCTTC,CASSANTGAVNYGYTF
-,TRBV25-1,-,TRBJ1-6,TGTGCCAGCATGGGGCCAACGGCGAATTCACCCCTCCACTTT,CASMGPTANSPLHF
-,TRBV14,-,TRBJ1-1,TGTGCCAGCAGCCAAGATATCGGGGAGTACACTGAAGCTTTCTTT,CASSQDIGEYTEAFF
-,TRBV7-2,-,TRBJ2-6,TGTGCCAGCAGCCCCCTCCCTGGGGCCAACGTCCTGACTTTC,CASSPLPGANVLTF
-,TRBV4-2,-,TRBJ2-7,TGTGCCAGCAGCCAAGACCTCCAGATCTCCTACGAGCAGTACTTC,CASSQDLQISYEQYF
-,TRBV9,-,TRBJ1-2,TGTGCCAGCAGGGGGGGCGGCTATGGCTACACCTTC,CASRGGGYGYTF
TRBD1,TRBV6-4,-,TRBJ2-2,TGTGCCAGCAGTGCGTCGGGACAGGGGAACACCGGGGAGCTGTTTTTT,CASSASGQGNTGELFF
-,TRBV19,medium-sized,TRBJ1-6,TGTGCCAGTAGCCCGTCATCAGGTGATTCACCCCTCCACTTT,CASSPSSGDSPLHF
-,TRBV7-2,-,TRBJ1-3,TGTGCCAGCAGCTTAGGCCTTGCAGGGCTGAGCTCTGGAAACACCATATATTTT,CASSLGLAGLSSGNTIYF
-,TRBV6-5,-,TRBJ2-7,TGTGCCAGCAGTCCCGACCAGCGGTCTACCTACGAGCAGTACTTC,CASSPDQRSTYEQYF
TRBD1,TRBV4-2,-,TRBJ2-2,TGTGCCAGCAGCCATGCGGGACAGGATAGCGGGGAGCTGTTTTTT,CASSHAGQDSGELFF
-,TRBV18,-,TRBJ1-2,TGTGCCAGCTCACCACCAAACGGACGGACGTATGGCTACACCTTC,CASSPPNGRTYGYTF
-,TRBV6-5,-,TRBJ2-2,TGTGCCAGCAGTTACTCGAGAGGAGTCAGGGAGCTGTTTTTT,CASSYSRGVRELFF
TRBD1,TRBV7-8,-,TRBJ1-2,TGTGCCAGCAGCTCCATTAGAAGGACAGGAAACGAGGGTGGCTACACCTTC,CASSSIRRTGNEGGYTF
TRBD2,TRBV30,-,TRBJ2-7,TGTGCCTGGAGTGAGGGGCCTAGCGGCTCCTACGAGCAGTACTTC,CAWSEGPSGSYEQYF
-,TRBV20-1,-,TRBJ1-1,TGCAGTGCGTTTCTGCACACTGAAGCTTTCTTT,CSAFLHTEAFF
-,TRBV30,few,TRBJ2-7,TGTGCCTGGAGTGAGTACGGGGGTTCCTACGAGCAGTACTTC,CAWSEYGGSYEQYF